This T cell receptor (beta chain) emerged from a study of post-analysis software for immune sequencing data. Study at large: There were relapsing-remitting, secondary progressive and progressive-relapsing multiple sclerosis among the disease courses included. Study-wide results and limits: Controls' normalized Chao1 diversity significantly exceeded that of multiple sclerosis patients. Samples from a shared batch, those prepared together, strongly co-clustered by F measure. Comparison of patients with controls showed roughly five TRBV segments more frequent in patients, TRBV5-6, TRBV5-1 and TRBV20-1 among them.

V shed 2 bases and J 1 base; nucleotides not matched to a gene: 6. Germline CDR1 is MGHDK and CDR2 is SYGVNS. The CDR3 spans 17 residues. This clonotype has more than one count but fewer than ten. Its antigen is not known. Each TCR beta cDNA library carried unique molecular identifiers. With about 0.9 to 11 million T cells as the source, some 510,000 cDNA molecules resulted. TCRdb redid the calling of the PCR reads with MiXCR, one entry per CDR3 protein. The profile shows around 710,000 distinct CDR3 sequences, approximately 44% of them singletons. The source is a girl under 18 with multiple sclerosis. The sequencing sample was made of blood. The J gene is TRBJ2-3, the V gene TRBV25-1; 10 bases match TRBD2. The CDR3 reads CASSESWLAGGTDTQYF. The CDR3 DNA is TGTGCCAGCAGTGAAAGTTGGCTAGCGGGAGGCACAGATACGCAGTATTTT.